This is a list of T cell receptor beta chains from one sample in a study of Ad26.COV2.S vaccination and SARS-CoV-2 variants. Libraries were prepared by immunoSEQ multiplex PCR; TCRdb keeps only in-frame clonotypes and omits some of them. The table includes a few hundred thousand clones, 83% detected once. The specimen was peripheral blood, collected in a trial of Ad26.COV2.S vaccine versus placebo. The receptors come from a person between 18 and 60 years old who received the Ad26.COV2.S COVID-19 vaccine or a placebo. The CDR3 runs from the conserved cysteine through the conserved F or W. D genes are given only for firm matches. Clone size is stated in some rows and not others, as once, few, many or a class when expanded.

d_call j_call v_call clone_size cdr3_aa cdr3_nt
- TRBJ1-5 TRBV7-9 few CASSPVGGEQPQHF TGTGCCAGCAGCCCGGTCGGGGGAGAACAGCCCCAGCATTTT
- TRBJ1-5 TRBV7-2 - CASSGDSHRRDF TGTGCCAGCAGCGGTGACTCCCATAGAAGAGATTTT
- TRBJ1-1 TRBV12-3/TRBV12-4 - CASSAGGGTEAFF TGTGCCAGCAGTGCGGGGGGGGGCACTGAAGCTTTCTTT
TRBD1 TRBJ1-4 TRBV7-9 many CASSSRTGEEKLFF TGTGCCAGCAGCTCCCGGACAGGGGAGGAAAAACTGTTTTTT
TRBD1 TRBJ2-1 TRBV5-4 - CASSLETALRDRGRNEQFF TGTGCCAGCAGCTTGGAAACGGCACTTAGGGACAGGGGGCGCAATGAGCAGTTCTTC
TRBD2 TRBJ2-3 TRBV7-9 - CASSQTIGTSGRETDTQYF TGTGCCAGCAGCCAAACAATCGGGACTAGCGGGAGGGAGACAGATACGCAGTATTTT
- TRBJ2-7 TRBV19 - CASSPRWFLTSSSYEQYF TGTGCCAGTAGCCCACGGTGGTTTTTAACTTCATCCTCCTACGAGCAGTACTTC
- TRBJ2-7 TRBV18 - CASSPHLDSYEQYF TGTGCCAGCTCACCACATTTGGACAGTTACGAGCAGTACTTC
TRBD1 TRBJ1-1 TRBV5-1 few CASSFEGAGLSAFF TGCGCCAGCAGCTTCGAGGGGGCAGGGCTGTCGGCTTTCTTT
- TRBJ2-1 TRBV7-6 - CASSLDAEQFF TGTGCCAGCAGCTTAGACGCCGAGCAGTTCTTC
- TRBJ2-1 TRBV13 - CASSLGRLGAYNEQFF TGTGCCAGCAGCTTAGGCCGGCTAGGGGCCTACAATGAGCAGTTCTTC
- TRBJ1-1 TRBV2 - CASQGIGSGDTEAFF TGTGCCAGTCAGGGGATTGGTAGTGGGGACACTGAAGCTTTCTTT
- TRBJ1-1 TRBV24-1 - CATSDPSVGNTEAFF TGTGCCACCAGTGATCCCTCGGTAGGGAACACTGAAGCTTTCTTT
- TRBJ1-2 TRBV19 - CASSIASLSTGYTF TGTGCCAGTAGTATAGCCTCACTTTCTACTGGCTACACCTTC
TRBD1 TRBJ1-1 TRBV7-3 - CASSFTGTGGTEAFF TGTGCCAGCAGCTTTACCGGGACAGGGGGAACTGAAGCTTTCTTT
- TRBJ1-1 TRBV4-1 - CASSHIMNTEAFF TGCGCCAGCAGCCACATTATGAACACTGAAGCTTTCTTT
TRBD2 TRBJ2-7 TRBV11-3 - CASSRLAGAYEQYF TGTGCCAGCAGCCGACTAGCGGGAGCTTACGAGCAGTACTTC
- TRBJ1-5 TRBV19 - CASSMFLKGGSNQPQHF TGTGCCAGTAGTATGTTCTTAAAGGGAGGAAGCAATCAGCCCCAGCATTTT
TRBD1 TRBJ2-3 TRBV27 - CASSPSTGERTDTQYF TGTGCCAGCAGTCCCTCTACAGGGGAGCGCACAGATACGCAGTATTTT
- TRBJ1-2 TRBV6-2/TRBV6-3 - CASSRSTVFGLNYGYTF TGTGCCAGCAGCCGTTCGACGGTTTTTGGTTTGAACTATGGCTACACCTTC
- TRBJ2-1 TRBV5-5 once CASSFQGLEEQFF TGTGCCAGCAGCTTTCAGGGTCTCGAGGAGCAGTTCTTC
- TRBJ1-1 TRBV23-1 once CASRQNHDRGALKAFF TGCGCCAGCAGACAAAATCATGATCGGGGGGCGCTTAAAGCTTTCTTT
- TRBJ2-3 TRBV2 - CASSDLGFTDTQYF TGTGCCAGCAGTGATCTTGGGTTCACAGATACGCAGTATTTT
TRBD1 TRBJ1-5 TRBV6-1 - CASSEQTGDQPQHF TGTGCCAGCAGTGAGCAGACAGGGGATCAGCCCCAGCATTTT
TRBD2 TRBJ2-3 TRBV2 - CASTGVSGGSTDTQYF TGTGCCAGCACTGGAGTAAGCGGGGGTAGCACAGATACGCAGTATTTT
- TRBJ2-7 TRBV14 - CASSQAGSYEQYF TGTGCCAGCAGCCAAGCGGGCAGCTACGAGCAGTACTTC
TRBD2 TRBJ2-1 TRBV4-1 few CASSQGLGSYNEQFF TGCGCCAGCAGCCAGGGACTAGGCTCCTACAATGAGCAGTTCTTC
- TRBJ1-2 TRBV7-8 - CASSLKRQSYGYTF TGTGCCAGCAGCTTAAAAAGGCAGAGCTATGGCTACACCTTC
TRBD1 TRBJ2-3 TRBV24-1 few CATSEPGQGGFTQYF TGTGCCACCAGTGAACCCGGACAGGGGGGATTCACGCAGTATTTT
TRBD1 TRBJ2-2 TRBV19 - CASRDRAGTGELFF TGTGCCAGTAGGGACAGGGCCGGCACCGGGGAGCTGTTTTTT
TRBD1 TRBJ2-7 TRBV5-5 - CASSLATSATGAYEQYF TGTGCCAGCAGCTTGGCCACATCCGCGACAGGGGCCTACGAGCAGTACTTC